This T cell receptor beta chain was sequenced for a study of siplizumab effects on memory and regulatory T cells. Study-wide findings and caveats: The authors mapped only a minor fraction of alloreactive clones to unstimulated subsets.

Concerning this clone itself: The antigen is not known.

Per-sample assaying covered 85,000 to 100,000 TCR templates. TCRdb keeps only in-frame clones here, not all; method: immunoSEQ multiplex PCR. This sample carries some 120,000 clones, 85% to 95% of them seen once, and the ten largest clones take under 0.2%. Germline loops: CDR1 SNHLY, CDR2 FYNNEI. Deletions cut 2 bases from V and 4 bases from J, with 9 bases between. This CDR3 is built from 14 residues. The sequenced sample consisted of non-Treg CD4+ T cells sorted from blood. The source is a human donor in good health. The chain recombines TRBV2 with TRBJ1-5; D is ambiguous. CDR3: CASSEWGRNQPQHF. In DNA form, the CDR3 reads TGTGCCAGCAGTGAATGGGGAAGAAATCAGCCCCAGCATTTT.